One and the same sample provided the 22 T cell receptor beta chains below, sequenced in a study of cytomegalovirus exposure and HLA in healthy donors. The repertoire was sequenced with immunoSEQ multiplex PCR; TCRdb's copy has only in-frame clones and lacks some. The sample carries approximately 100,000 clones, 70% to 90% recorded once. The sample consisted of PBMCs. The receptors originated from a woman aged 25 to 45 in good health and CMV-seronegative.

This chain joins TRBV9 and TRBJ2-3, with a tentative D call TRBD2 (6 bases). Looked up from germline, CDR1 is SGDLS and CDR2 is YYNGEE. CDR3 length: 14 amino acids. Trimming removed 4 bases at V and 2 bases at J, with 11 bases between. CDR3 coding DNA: TGTGCCAGCAGCCTGGGGGGTCACACAGATACGCAGTATTTT. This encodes CASSLGGHTDTQYF.

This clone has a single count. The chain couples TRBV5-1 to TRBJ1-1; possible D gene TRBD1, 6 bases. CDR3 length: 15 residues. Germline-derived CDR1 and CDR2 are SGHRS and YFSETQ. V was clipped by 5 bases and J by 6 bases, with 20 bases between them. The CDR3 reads CASRPPGGAVAEAFF. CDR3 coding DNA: TGCGCCAGCAGACCCCCGGGGGGGGCGGTCGCTGAAGCTTTCTTT.

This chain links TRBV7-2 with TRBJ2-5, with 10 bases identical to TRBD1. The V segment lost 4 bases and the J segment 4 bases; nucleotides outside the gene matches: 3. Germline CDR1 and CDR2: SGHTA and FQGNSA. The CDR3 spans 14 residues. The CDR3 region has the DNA TGTGCCAGCAGCTCGGACAGGGGGAGAGAGACCCAGTACTTC. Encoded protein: CASSSDRGRETQYF.

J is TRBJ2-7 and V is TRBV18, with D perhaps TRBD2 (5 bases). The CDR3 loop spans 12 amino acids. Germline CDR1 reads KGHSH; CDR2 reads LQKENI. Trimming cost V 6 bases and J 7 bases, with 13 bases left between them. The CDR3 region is CASSPTTSEQYF. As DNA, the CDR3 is TGTGCCAGCTCGCCAACCACTAGTGAGCAGTACTTC.

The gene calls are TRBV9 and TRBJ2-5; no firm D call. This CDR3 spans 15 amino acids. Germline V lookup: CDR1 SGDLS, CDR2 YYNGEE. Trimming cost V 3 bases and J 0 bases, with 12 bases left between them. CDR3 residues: CASSGPGGYQETQYF. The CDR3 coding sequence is TGTGCCAGCAGCGGGCCGGGTGGGTACCAAGAGACCCAGTACTTC.

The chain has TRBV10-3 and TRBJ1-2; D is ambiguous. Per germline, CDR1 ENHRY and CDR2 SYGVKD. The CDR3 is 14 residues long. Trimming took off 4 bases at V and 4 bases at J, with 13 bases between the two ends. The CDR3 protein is CAISGETLFYGYTF. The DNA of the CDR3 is TGTGCCATCAGTGGGGAGACCCTATTCTATGGCTACACCTTC.

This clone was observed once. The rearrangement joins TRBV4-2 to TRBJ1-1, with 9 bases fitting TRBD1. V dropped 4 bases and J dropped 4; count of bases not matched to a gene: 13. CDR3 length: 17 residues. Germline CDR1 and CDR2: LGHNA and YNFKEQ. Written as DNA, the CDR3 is TGTGCCAGCAGCCCTCAAAGCGACTCGACAGGGGGCACTGAAGCTTTCTTT. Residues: CASSPQSDSTGGTEAFF.

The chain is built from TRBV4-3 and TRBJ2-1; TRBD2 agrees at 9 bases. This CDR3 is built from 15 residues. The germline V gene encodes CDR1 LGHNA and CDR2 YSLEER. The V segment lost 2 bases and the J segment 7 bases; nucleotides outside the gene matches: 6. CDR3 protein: CASSQTSGLLNEQFF. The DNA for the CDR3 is TGCGCCAGCAGCCAAACTAGCGGGTTGTTAAATGAGCAGTTCTTC.

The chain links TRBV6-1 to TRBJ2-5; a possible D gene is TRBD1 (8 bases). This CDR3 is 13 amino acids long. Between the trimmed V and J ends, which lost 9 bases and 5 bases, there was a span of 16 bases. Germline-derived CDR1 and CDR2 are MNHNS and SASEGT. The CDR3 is CASQQGGRETQYF. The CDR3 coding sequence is TGTGCCAGTCAACAGGGGGGGCGGGAGACCCAGTACTTC.

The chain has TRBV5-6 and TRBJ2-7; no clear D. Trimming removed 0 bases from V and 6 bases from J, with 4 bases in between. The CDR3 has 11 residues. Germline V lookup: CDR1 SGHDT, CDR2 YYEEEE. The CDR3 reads CASSLGGEQYF. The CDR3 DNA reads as TGTGCCAGCAGCTTGGGAGGCGAGCAGTACTTC.

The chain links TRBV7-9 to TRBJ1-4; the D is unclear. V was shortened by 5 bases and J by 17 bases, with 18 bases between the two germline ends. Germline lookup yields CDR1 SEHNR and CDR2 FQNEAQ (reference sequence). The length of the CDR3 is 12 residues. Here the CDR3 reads CASSKVEGAGFF. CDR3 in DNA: TGTGCCAGCAGCAAAGTGGAGGGAGCGGGATTTTTT.

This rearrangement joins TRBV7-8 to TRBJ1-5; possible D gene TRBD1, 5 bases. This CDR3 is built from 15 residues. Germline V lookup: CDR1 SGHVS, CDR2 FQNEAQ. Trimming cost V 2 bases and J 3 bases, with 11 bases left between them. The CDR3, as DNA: TGTGCCAGCAGCTTAAGGGCAGGGTTCAATCAGCCCCAGCATTTT. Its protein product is CASSLRAGFNQPQHF.

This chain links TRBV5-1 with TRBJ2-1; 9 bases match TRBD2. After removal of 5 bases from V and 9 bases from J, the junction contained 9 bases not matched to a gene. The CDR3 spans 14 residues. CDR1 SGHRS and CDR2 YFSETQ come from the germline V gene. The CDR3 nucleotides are TGCGCCAGCAGGACTAGCGGCAGTCCTGGTGAGCAGTTCTTC. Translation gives CASRTSGSPGEQFF.

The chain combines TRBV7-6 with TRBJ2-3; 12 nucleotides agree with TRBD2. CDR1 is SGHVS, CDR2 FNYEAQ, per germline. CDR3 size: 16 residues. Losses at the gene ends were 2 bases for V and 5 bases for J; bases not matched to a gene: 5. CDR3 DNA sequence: TGTGCCAGCAGCTTATCTAGCGGGGGGGCAGGAGATACGCAGTATTTT. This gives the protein CASSLSSGGAGDTQYF.

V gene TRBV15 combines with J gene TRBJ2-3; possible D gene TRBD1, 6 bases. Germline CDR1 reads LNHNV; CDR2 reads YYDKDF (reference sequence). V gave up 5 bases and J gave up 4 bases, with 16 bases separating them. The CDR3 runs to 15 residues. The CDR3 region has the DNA TGTGCCACCAGCGAAACAGGGAACTCGGCAGATACGCAGTATTTT. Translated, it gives CATSETGNSADTQYF.

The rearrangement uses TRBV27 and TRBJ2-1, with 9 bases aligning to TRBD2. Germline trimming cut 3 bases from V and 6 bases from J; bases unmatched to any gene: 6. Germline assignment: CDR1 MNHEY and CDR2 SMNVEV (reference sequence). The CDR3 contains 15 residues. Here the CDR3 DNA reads TGTGCCAGCAGTTTGTTAGCGGGAGTAGGCAATGAGCAGTTCTTC. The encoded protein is CASSLLAGVGNEQFF.

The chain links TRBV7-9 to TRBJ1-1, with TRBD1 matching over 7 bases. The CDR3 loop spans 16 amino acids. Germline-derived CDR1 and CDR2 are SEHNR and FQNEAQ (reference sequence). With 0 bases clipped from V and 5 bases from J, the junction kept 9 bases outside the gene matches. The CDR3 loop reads CASSLAGRGRQTEAFF. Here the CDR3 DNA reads TGTGCCAGCAGCTTAGCAGGTAGGGGGCGCCAGACTGAAGCTTTCTTT.

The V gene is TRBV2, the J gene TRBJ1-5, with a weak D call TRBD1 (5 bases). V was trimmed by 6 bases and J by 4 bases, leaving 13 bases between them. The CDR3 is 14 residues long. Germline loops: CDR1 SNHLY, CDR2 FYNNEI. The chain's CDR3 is CASRAGGPNQPQHF. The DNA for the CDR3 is TGTGCCAGCAGGGCCGGGGGTCCTAATCAGCCCCAGCATTTT.

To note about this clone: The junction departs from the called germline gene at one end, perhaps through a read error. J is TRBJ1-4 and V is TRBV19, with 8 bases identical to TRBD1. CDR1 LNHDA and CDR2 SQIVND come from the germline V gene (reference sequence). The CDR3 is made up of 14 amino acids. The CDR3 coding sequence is TGTGCCAGTAGTGTAGACAGGGGTGATGAAAAACTGTTTTTT. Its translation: CASSVDRGDEKLFF.

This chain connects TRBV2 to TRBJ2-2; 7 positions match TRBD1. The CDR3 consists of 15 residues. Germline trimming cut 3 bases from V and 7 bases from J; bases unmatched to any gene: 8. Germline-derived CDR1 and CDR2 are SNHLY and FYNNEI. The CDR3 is CASSEVSTGFGELFF. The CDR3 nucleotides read TGTGCCAGCAGTGAGGTCTCGACAGGGTTCGGGGAGCTGTTTTTT.

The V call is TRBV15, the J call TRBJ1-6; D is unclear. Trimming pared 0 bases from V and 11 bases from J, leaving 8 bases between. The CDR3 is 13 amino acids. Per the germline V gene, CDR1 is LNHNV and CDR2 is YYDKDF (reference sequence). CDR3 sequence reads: CATSRERVPPLHF. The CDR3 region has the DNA TGTGCCACCAGCAGAGAACGGGTACCACCCCTCCACTTT.

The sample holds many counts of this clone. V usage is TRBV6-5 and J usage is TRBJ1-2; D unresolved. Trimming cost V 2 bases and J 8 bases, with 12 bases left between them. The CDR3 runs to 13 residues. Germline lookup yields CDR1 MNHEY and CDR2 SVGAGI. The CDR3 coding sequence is TGTGCCAGCAGTTACAAACGGGAGGACGGCTACACCTTC. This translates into CASSYKREDGYTF.